This T cell receptor (beta chain) was sequenced for a study of cytomegalovirus exposure and HLA in healthy donors. This clone was seen once. The CDR3 length is 13 residues. V was shortened by 3 bases and J by 6 bases, with 8 bases between the two germline ends. Germline CDR1 reads MNHEY; CDR2 reads SMNVEV (reference sequence). The validation cohort, a group of more than 100 subjects, included the donors and was separate from the roughly 670-subject first cohort. Profiling relied on immunoSEQ multiplex PCR, and the TCRdb table lists in-frame clones only, not all of them. The sample includes about 220,000 clones, about 86% of them seen just once.

This clonotype originated in a woman aged 18-29 years in good health and CMV-seronegative. The chain links TRBV27 to TRBJ2-2; D unresolved. The material sequenced was PBMCs. CDR3 sequence: CASSLLLPGELFF. The CDR3 coding sequence is TGTGCCAGCAGTTTGTTACTTCCCGGGGAGCTGTTTTTT.